The source of this TCR beta chain is a study of blood T cell repertoires in COVID-19. Study overall: T cells, B-cell-depleted T cells, or PBMCs supplied cDNA or gDNA.

The CDR3 contains 13 residues. The germline gives CDR1 SGHVS, CDR2 FQNEAQ. V was shortened by 1 base and J by 3 bases, with 7 bases between the two germline ends. Profiled with immunoSEQ multiplex PCR; TCRdb holds only in-frame clones, not every one. The table includes 150,000 or so clones, approximately 92% detected once. V and J are TRBV7-8 and TRBJ2-7, with D unclear. The sequence was collected from a woman aged 45-65 years with acute or convalescent COVID-19. The sample consisted of peripheral blood. CDR3 sequence: CASSLEENYEQYF. CDR3 sequence (DNA): TGTGCCAGCAGCTTAGAAGAGAACTACGAGCAGTACTTC. The variable domain in full, completed from reference TRBV7-8 and TRBJ2-7, reads GAGVSQSPRYKVAKRGQDVALRCDPISGHVSLFWYQQALGQGPEFLTYFQNEAQLDKSGLPSDRFFAERPEGSVSTLKIQRTQQEDSAVYLCASSLEENYEQYFGPGTRLTVT.